The source of this TCR beta chain is a study of human T cells and chemical hapten exposure. Overall study results and limits: Positively correlated with patch test score were the counts of PT1 expanded TCRs. Expanded TCRs grouped into significantly more large CDR3 similarity clusters than controls produced.

CDR3 size: 15 residues. The germline CDR1 and CDR2 sequences are SGHTA and FQGTGA. V lost 5 bases to trimming and J lost 6 bases; unmatched junction nucleotides: 10. The time point was: patch test 2, 6 weeks after DPC sensitization. As to treatment: therapeutic diphenylcyclopropenone sensitization with weekly scalp DPC. There are a few counts of this clonotype. Its antigen remains unknown. TCRdb redid the calling of the RACE reads with MiXCR, one entry per CDR3 protein. This sample yields about 42,000 distinct CDR3 sequences, of which 8.9% are seen a single time; around 16% belongs to the top ten. Sequenced material: whole blood, taken in connection with sensitization to the hapten diphenylcyclopropenone (DPC). V and J are TRBV7-3 and TRBJ1-5; 7 nucleotides match TRBD1. The source of this sequence is a woman in her thirties or forties with alopecia areata. Some clones in this sample may be carry-over from other donors' samples. CDR3 residues: CASSPQRQGGQPQHF. Written as DNA, the CDR3 is TGTGCCAGCAGCCCCCAGAGACAGGGCGGTCAGCCCCAGCATTTT.